The clone carrying this T cell receptor (beta chain) turned up a few times. Its antigen remains unidentified. Between the trimmed V and J ends, which lost 3 bases and 4 bases, there was a span of 34 bases. Germline V CDR1 and CDR2: DFQATT, SNEGSKA (reference sequence). There are 20 residues in the CDR3. TCRdb re-derived calls from the 5' RACE reads in MiXCR, one entry per CDR3 protein. The repertoire consists of some 62,000 distinct CDR3 sequences, with approximately 22% occurring once and the leading ten covering about 3%. General study points: Greatest tumor Treg TCR overlap was with tumor naive CD4+ cells.

Memory CD4+ T cells were sorted as CD4+CD45RO+CD25- cells. The sequenced material came from memory CD4+ T cells sorted from a lymph node. Subset described: memory CD4+ T cells, CD4+CD45RO+CD25-. The chain employs TRBV20-1 and TRBJ2-7; no clear D. This clonotype was obtained from a female donor with breast cancer. CDR3 bases: TGCAGTGCTAGTAAATTGGTCCAGTACCGACCTACACAATCGGTATACGAGCAGTACTTC. Protein sequence: CSASKLVQYRPTQSVYEQYF.